The 25 T cell receptor beta chains below all came from one sample that was sequenced in a study of lymphopenia after photon versus proton radiotherapy. Profiled with immunoSEQ multiplex PCR; TCRdb holds only in-frame clones, not every one. This sample has 40,000 or so clones, with around 90% found just once. The source material was peripheral blood, sampled from a patient treated with photon-based radiotherapy. The receptors shown here come from a man aged 60-69 years with cholangiocarcinoma.

The J gene is TRBJ2-5, the V gene TRBV28, with D perhaps TRBD1 (6 bases). Trimming shortened V by 3 bases and J by 5 bases, and 13 bases separated the two germline ends. Germline CDR1 reads MDHEN; CDR2 reads SYDVKM. The CDR3 consists of 14 residues. The CDR3 nucleotides read TGTGCCAGCAGTTTGACAGGACCGGTGGAGACCCAGTACTTC. It encodes CASSLTGPVETQYF.

This chain uses TRBV4-1 with TRBJ2-1; 7 nucleotides align to TRBD2. V trimming: 1 base; J trimming: 4 bases; junction bases outside the gene matches: 1. Germline V gene lookup returns CDR1 MGHRA and CDR2 YSYEKL. The CDR3 totals 14 residues. The CDR3 spells CASSQGLAYNEQFF. The CDR3, as DNA: TGCGCCAGCAGCCAAGGACTAGCTTACAATGAGCAGTTCTTC.

J is TRBJ1-1 and V is TRBV7-6; TRBD1 aligns across 9 bases. This CDR3 comprises 13 residues. CDR1 is SGHVS, CDR2 FNYEAQ, per germline. The junction had 5 bases not matched to a gene; V was cut back by 5 bases and J by 7 bases. The CDR3 DNA is TGTGCCAGCAGCGTACAGGACAGGGGTGAAGCTTTCTTT. Amino acid sequence: CASSVQDRGEAFF. The full variable domain, rest sourced from reference TRBV7-6 and TRBJ1-1, is GAGVSQSPRYKVTKRGQDVALRCDPISGHVSLYWYRQALGQGPEFLTYFNYEAQQDKSGLPNDRFSAERPEGSISTLTIQRTEQRDSAMYRCASSVQDRGEAFFGQGTRLTVV.

The chain is built from TRBV4-2 and TRBJ2-1; 7 bases align to TRBD2. The CDR3 length is 18 residues. Trimming took 0 bases from V and 0 from J; bases not matched to a gene: 8. Per the germline V gene, CDR1 is LGHNA and CDR2 is YNFKEQ. This CDR3 reads CASSQDLWRESSYNEQFF. The CDR3 DNA reads as TGTGCCAGCAGCCAAGATCTTTGGCGGGAGAGCTCCTACAATGAGCAGTTCTTC.

The table lists this clone with a count of one. This chain links TRBV10-2 with TRBJ2-7; 7 bases align to TRBD1. CDR1 and CDR2 from the germline V gene are WSHSY and SAAADI. There are 13 residues in the CDR3. V gave up 6 bases and J gave up 4 bases; unmatched junction bases: 6. The CDR3 DNA reads as TGCGCCAGCAGATCGGGACAGTCTTACGAGCAGTACTTC. Protein product: CASRSGQSYEQYF.

Concerning this clone itself: This specimen includes other DNA sequences encoding the same CDR3. This CDR3 reads CASSLDGNQPQHF. As DNA, the CDR3 is TGTGCCAGCAGCTTAGATGGCAATCAGCCCCAGCATTTT. This chain joins TRBV7-9 and TRBJ1-5; D uncertain. CDR3 length: 13 residues. Germline values: CDR1 SEHNR, CDR2 FQNEAQ (reference sequence). The V end was cut by 1 base, the J end by 2 bases, with 3 bases between.

This chain links TRBV4-1 with TRBJ2-5, with no clear D. This CDR3 comprises 15 residues. V dropped 1 base and J dropped 1 base, with 10 bases sitting between them. CDR1 and CDR2 (germline): MGHRA, YSYEKL. The chain's CDR3 is CASSQGNGVQETQYF. CDR3 DNA: TGCGCCAGCAGCCAAGGGAATGGGGTCCAAGAGACCCAGTACTTC.

This clone was seen a few times. The rearrangement joins TRBV6-1 to TRBJ1-2; D may be TRBD1 (6 bases). Germline CDR1 and CDR2: MNHNS and SASEGT. Trimming shortened V by 9 bases and J by 3 bases, and 20 bases separated the two germline ends. The CDR3 spans 15 residues. The CDR3 sequence is CASSWKTGTHYGYTF. The CDR3 DNA reads TGTGCCAGTTCGTGGAAAACAGGGACCCACTATGGCTACACCTTC.

The rearrangement links TRBV6-1 to TRBJ2-4; 9 bases agree with TRBD1. The CDR3 length is 15 residues. Germline lookup yields CDR1 MNHNS and CDR2 SASEGT. With V trimmed by 6 bases and J by 12 bases, 15 bases remained unmatched. CDR3 amino acids: CASSTGGANLRDQYF. The CDR3 coding sequence is TGTGCCAGCAGCACAGGGGGCGCCAATTTGAGAGATCAGTACTTC.

The chain is built from TRBV9 and TRBJ2-7, with 10 bases matching TRBD2. CDR3 length: 16 amino acids. V lost 2 bases to trimming and J lost 4 bases; unmatched junction nucleotides: 9. The germline gives CDR1 SGDLS, CDR2 YYNGEE. The CDR3 loop is CASSVGDLAGVYEQYF. CDR3 nucleotide sequence: TGTGCCAGCAGCGTCGGGGACCTAGCGGGAGTATACGAGCAGTACTTC.

V and J are TRBV4-3 and TRBJ1-1; D is undetermined. Between the trimmed V and J ends, which lost 0 bases and 5 bases, there was a span of 10 bases. This CDR3 spans 14 amino acids. Germline assignment: CDR1 LGHNA and CDR2 YSLEER. In DNA, the CDR3 is TGCGCCAGCAGCCAAGAACCCAGGCGGACTGAAGCTTTCTTT. Translation gives CASSQEPRRTEAFF.

As DNA, the CDR3 is TGCGCCAGCAGCTTGCCCATAGAGGCACCTCGGCCATACAATGAGCAGTTCTTC. Its protein is CASSLPIEAPRPYNEQFF. V is TRBV5-1 and J is TRBJ2-1; D is undetermined. The CDR3 covers 18 residues. The germline V gene encodes CDR1 SGHRS and CDR2 YFSETQ. Trimming left V 1 base short and J 4 bases short, with 21 bases between.

The chain joins TRBV7-9 to TRBJ2-5; 7 bases fit TRBD1. Germline CDR1 and CDR2: SEHNR and FQNEAQ (reference sequence). J was trimmed by 1 base and V by 5 bases; bases with no gene match: 7. The CDR3 extends over 15 amino acids. CDR3 sequence (DNA): TGTGCCAGCAGCAAGAGGGACAGCCTCCAAGAGACCCAGTACTTC. It specifies CASSKRDSLQETQYF.

The rearrangement joins TRBV19 to TRBJ2-1; D uncertain. Germline-derived CDR1 and CDR2 are LNHDA and SQIVND (reference sequence). The CDR3 sequence is 15 residues long. Trimming left V 4 bases short and J 1 base short, with 11 bases between. CDR3 nucleotide sequence: TGTGCCAGTAGTACCAGTGATCTGTCCTACAATGAGCAGTTCTTC. It specifies CASSTSDLSYNEQFF. The full variable domain, its missing parts supplied by reference TRBV19 and TRBJ2-1, is DGGITQSPKYLFRKEGQNVTLSCEQNLNHDAMYWYRQDPGQGLRLIYYSQIVNDFQKGDIAEGYSVSREKKESFPLTVTSAQKNPTAFYLCASSTSDLSYNEQFFGPGTRLTVL.

J is TRBJ2-3 and V is TRBV5-1; 11 bases align to TRBD2. The germline gives CDR1 SGHRS, CDR2 YFSETQ. This CDR3 is 16 amino acids long. Losses at the gene ends were 0 bases for V and 6 bases for J; bases not matched to a gene: 6. CDR3: CASSLGSGRAGDTQYF. The CDR3 DNA sequence: TGCGCCAGCAGCTTGGGTAGCGGGAGGGCCGGGGATACGCAGTATTTT.

The gene calls are TRBV5-4 and TRBJ2-7, with D possibly TRBD2 on 6 matching bases. V lost 0 bases to trimming and J lost 4 bases, with 14 bases between them. This CDR3 comprises 15 residues. Germline V gene lookup returns CDR1 SGHNT and CDR2 YYREEE (reference sequence). CDR3 sequence: CASSLVAAQTYEQYF. The CDR3 region has the DNA TGTGCCAGCAGCTTGGTAGCGGCACAAACATACGAGCAGTACTTC.

The chain uses TRBV27 and TRBJ2-3; D ambiguous. CDR3 length equals 16 residues. The V gene lost 6 bases and the J gene lost 4 bases, with 20 bases spanning the gap. Germline V gene data show CDR1 as MNHEY and CDR2 as SMNVEV (reference sequence). CDR3 nucleotides: TGTGCCAGCAGCAAAACCTCGTCCAAGGTTTCAGATACGCAGTATTTT. Protein product: CASSKTSSKVSDTQYF.

The chain is built from TRBV2 and TRBJ1-1; D gene unclear. Trimming removed 3 bases from V and 3 bases from J, with 11 bases in between. The CDR3 totals 14 residues. Germline V gives CDR1 SNHLY, CDR2 FYNNEI. The CDR3 DNA sequence: TGTGCCAGCAGTGACGGAGTTAGCCACACTGAAGCTTTCTTT. Protein: CASSDGVSHTEAFF.

This clone was observed a few times. This chain connects TRBV2 to TRBJ2-3; 9 bases are a match to TRBD2. CDR1 and CDR2 (germline): SNHLY, FYNNEI. J lost 1 base, V lost 2 bases, and 4 bases had no gene match. This CDR3 is 16 amino acids long. CDR3 amino acids: CASSEMTSGGTDTQYF. The CDR3 DNA follows: TGTGCCAGCAGTGAAATGACTAGCGGAGGCACAGATACGCAGTATTTT.

The chain links TRBV18 to TRBJ2-7; TRBD1 is a possible D gene (5 bases). Per the germline V gene, CDR1 is KGHSH and CDR2 is LQKENI. V gave up 6 bases and J gave up 5 bases, with 14 bases separating them. This CDR3 comprises 13 residues. The CDR3 DNA follows: TGTGCCAGCTCCGCACAGAAGGGGCACGAGCAGTACTTC. Amino acids: CASSAQKGHEQYF.

This sequence joins TRBV28 and TRBJ1-5; 10 positions agree with TRBD1. With V trimmed by 8 bases and J by 3 bases, 13 bases remained unmatched. CDR3 length: 17 amino acids. The germline V gene has CDR1 MDHEN and CDR2 SYDVKM. In DNA, the CDR3 is TGTGCCAGCTGTCCAGCAACCGGGACAGGGGACAATCAGCCCCAGCATTTT. It translates to CASCPATGTGDNQPQHF.

V and J are TRBV18 and TRBJ2-6; 11 nucleotides agree with TRBD1. CDR1 KGHSH and CDR2 LQKENI come from the germline V gene. Losses at the gene ends were 4 bases for V and 1 base for J; bases not matched to a gene: 9. The CDR3 loop spans 19 amino acids. The CDR3 DNA reads as TGTGCCAGCTCACAGCGGGACAGGGGGAATCTTTCTGGGGCCAACGTCCTGACTTTC. It codes for CASSQRDRGNLSGANVLTF. The whole variable domain, filled in from reference TRBV18 and TRBJ2-6, reads NAGVMQNPRHLVRRRGQEARLRCSPMKGHSHVYWYRQLPEEGLKFMVYLQKENIIDESGMPKERFSAEFPKEGPSILRIQQVVRGDSAAYFCASSQRDRGNLSGANVLTFGAGSRLTVL.

Details on this clone: In the same sample, other DNA sequences code for this CDR3. The chain links TRBV18 to TRBJ2-5; TRBD1 agrees at 8 bases. V dropped 6 bases and J dropped 2; count of bases not matched to a gene: 8. The CDR3 contains 15 residues. Germline V gene sequence: CDR1 KGHSH, CDR2 LQKENI. The CDR3: CASSPLQGGQETQYF. The CDR3 coding sequence is TGTGCCAGCTCGCCCCTACAGGGGGGACAAGAGACCCAGTACTTC. Combining the CDR3 with reference TRBV18 and TRBJ2-5 gives the whole variable domain NAGVMQNPRHLVRRRGQEARLRCSPMKGHSHVYWYRQLPEEGLKFMVYLQKENIIDESGMPKERFSAEFPKEGPSILRIQQVVRGDSAAYFCASSPLQGGQETQYFGPGTRLLVL.

CDR3 coding DNA: TGTGCCAGCAGTTCCGGGACTAGGGTCAATGAGCAGTTCTTC. It translates to CASSSGTRVNEQFF. The rearrangement joins TRBV5-4 to TRBJ2-1; the match to TRBD2 covers 8 bases. Germline V gives CDR1 SGHNT, CDR2 YYREEE (reference sequence). The trim removed 5 bases at V and 6 bases at J, leaving 7 bases unmatched. The CDR3 sequence is 14 residues long.

The chain carries TRBV4-2 and TRBJ2-5, with a weak D call TRBD1 (5 bases). Trimming left V 0 bases short and J 1 base short, with 18 bases between. This CDR3 has 18 residues. Germline CDR1 LGHNA, CDR2 YNFKEQ. This CDR3 reads CASSQDRVAVGVQETQYF. In DNA, the CDR3 is TGTGCCAGCAGCCAAGATCGGGTCGCGGTAGGGGTCCAAGAGACCCAGTACTTC.